Listed below are T cell receptor beta chains from one sample, sequenced in a study of blood T cell repertoires in COVID-19. TCRdb's table, derived via immunoSEQ multiplex PCR, lists solely in-frame clones and lacks some. The data show under 300,000 clones, 70% to 90% seen once. The sample was peripheral blood. Receptor source: a woman aged 30 to 39 with COVID-19, enrolled during active disease. CDR3s leave out the opening cysteine and the closing phenylalanine or tryptophan.

j_gene,v_gene,CDR3aa
TRBJ1-5,TRBV19,ASSSGQPQH
TRBJ1-4,TRBV5-5,ASSIKSLNEKLF
TRBJ2-7,TRBV6-5,ASSRPGQGAREQY
TRBJ2-3,TRBV4-1,ASSQPPGLAGAPSTDTQY
TRBJ2-2,TRBV5-1,ASSLSEGELF
TRBJ1-1,TRBV24-1,ATSDPTGGTEAF
TRBJ2-1,TRBV3-1/TRBV3-2,ASSQDSRATSGARRF
TRBJ1-2,TRBV6-5,ASSYTGIHGYT
TRBJ1-1,TRBV6-5,ASSTNRALGSEAF
TRBJ2-3,TRBV5-1,ASSPERGAVDGTDTQY
TRBJ2-7,TRBV5-1,ASSLLSGSLRVEQY
TRBJ2-5,TRBV18,ASSPGQGETQY
TRBJ2-1,TRBV6-5,ASSMTGFLPNEQF
TRBJ2-4,TRBV27,ASHRTGANIQY
TRBJ2-7,TRBV6-6,ASSYSTGNEQY
TRBJ1-2,TRBV25-1,ASSELSAGLGYGYT
TRBJ1-6,TRBV4-1,ASSNRGSPLH
TRBJ1-1,TRBV30,AWTGQGYTEAF
TRBJ1-3,TRBV6-5,ATGGTPGNTIY
TRBJ1-2,TRBV6-5,ASSSQGGYGYT
TRBJ2-2,TRBV3-1/TRBV3-2,ASSPLPIQITGELF
TRBJ1-3,TRBV21-1,ASNVGRGGGNTIY
TRBJ2-7,TRBV27,ASSLLGREGEQY
TRBJ1-2,TRBV7-9,ASSPGQGVGYT
TRBJ1-2,TRBV29-1,SALRGAYGYT
TRBJ2-2,TRBV4-1,ASSQEEFGVELF
TRBJ2-1,TRBV5-4,ASSPRLGGNEQF
TRBJ2-1,TRBV29-1,SVTRRGGEQF
TRBJ2-7,TRBV28,ASSLRTDYEQY
TRBJ1-1,TRBV7-9,ASSSSGRDEAF
TRBJ2-5,TRBV3-1/TRBV3-2,ASSQDARQAY
TRBJ2-1,TRBV3-1/TRBV3-2,ASSEDLLRGSYNEQF
TRBJ2-7,TRBV19,ASSPPGLYEQY
TRBJ2-7,TRBV27,ASLPGGVPIVHEQY
TRBJ2-3,TRBV7-8,ASSQPEASTDTQY
TRBJ2-2,TRBV5-1,ASSLTGEAGELF
TRBJ2-7,TRBV3-1/TRBV3-2,ASSQDRLAVSYEQY